This T cell receptor (beta chain) is from a study of cytomegalovirus exposure and HLA in healthy donors. Use of 60 Vbeta and 13 Jbeta primers characterized the PCR. The data were produced by immunoSEQ multiplex PCR, yet TCRdb's version contains in-frame clones alone and is incomplete. This sample has more than 110,000 clones, with nearly 10% found just once. This CDR3 is 10 amino acids long. V lost 6 bases, J lost 4 bases, and 6 bases lay in between. CDR1 and CDR2 (germline): DFQATT, SNEGSKA (reference sequence). This receptor was identified in a man between 50 and 59 years old in good health and CMV-seronegative. Sequenced sample: PBMCs. The V gene is TRBV20-1, the J gene TRBJ1-1; D unclear. CDR3 loop: CSAERTEAFF. CDR3 DNA: TGCAGTGCCGAGCGCACTGAAGCTTTCTTT.